Listed here are 9 T cell receptor beta chains from one sample, sequenced in a study of OX40 agonist ivuxolimab in advanced cancers. Repertoires were generated with immunoSEQ multiplex PCR, while TCRdb's copy carries only in-frame clones and drops some. The sample lists tens of thousands of clones, approximately 87% occurring once. The starting material was CD4+ or CD8+ T cells sorted from blood, obtained in a trial of the OX40 agonist ivuxolimab. These receptors were taken from an adult with an advanced solid tumor such as melanoma, head and neck, liver or kidney cancer.

This clone is a singleton in its sample. The chain joins TRBV27 to TRBJ2-2; 7 bases are a match to TRBD1. Germline CDR1 reads MNHEY; CDR2 reads SMNVEV (reference sequence). J lost 6 bases, V lost 5 bases, and 9 bases had no gene match. The CDR3 length is 15 residues. The CDR3: CASSPRQGRAGELFF. The CDR3 DNA reads as TGTGCCAGCAGTCCGAGACAGGGTCGCGCCGGGGAGCTGTTTTTT.

This rearrangement joins TRBV7-2 to TRBJ2-7; no clear D. V lost 4 bases and J lost 0, with 7 bases in between. The CDR3 loop spans 13 amino acids. Germline-derived CDR1 and CDR2 are SGHTA and FQGNSA. The CDR3 DNA reads as TGTGCCAGCAGCTCCCGGATCTCCTACGAGCAGTACTTC. Its translation is CASSSRISYEQYF. The full variable domain, rest sourced from reference TRBV7-2 and TRBJ2-7, is GAGVSQSPSNKVTEKGKDVELRCDPISGHTALYWYRQSLGQGLEFLIYFQGNSAPDKSGLPSDRFSAERTGGSVSTLTIQRTQQEDSAVYLCASSSRISYEQYFGPGTRLTVT.

By frequency in the sample, this clone is medium-sized (0.01 to 0.1%). The chain joins TRBV28 to TRBJ2-5; D is unresolved. The V end lost 2 bases, the J end lost 5 bases, and 6 bases lay between the germline ends. CDR1 and CDR2 (germline): MDHEN, SYDVKM. CDR3 length equals 12 residues. The CDR3 region has the DNA TGTGCCAGCAGTTTAGTGGACGAGACCCAGTACTTC. This gives the protein CASSLVDETQYF.

The chain employs TRBV2 and TRBJ1-2; D call uncertain. The CDR3 runs 14 residues. Germline CDR1 and CDR2: SNHLY and FYNNEI. V lost 1 base and J lost 3, with 9 bases in between. Here the CDR3 reads CASSEEETDYGYTF. The CDR3 DNA sequence: TGTGCCAGCAGTGAAGAGGAAACAGACTATGGCTACACCTTC.

In its sample, this clone was seen once. The chain carries TRBV18 and TRBJ1-3, with D hard to call. CDR3 length equals 14 residues. The V gene lost 4 bases and the J gene lost 2 bases, with 9 bases spanning the gap. Germline V gene data show CDR1 as KGHSH and CDR2 as LQKENI. The CDR3 sequence is CASSLSETGNTIYF. DNA of the CDR3: TGTGCCAGCTCACTGTCCGAGACTGGAAACACCATATATTTT.

The DNA of the CDR3 is TGTGCCAGCAGAGCGGGAGGGAAAGAGACCCAGTACTTC. Protein: CASRAGGKETQYF. This chain connects TRBV6-5 to TRBJ2-5; 10 bases align to TRBD2. J gave up 3 bases and V 6 bases, and 1 base lay outside the gene matches. The CDR3 loop spans 13 amino acids. The germline CDR1 and CDR2 sequences are MNHEY and SVGAGI.

The genes are TRBV7-2 and TRBJ2-7; the D gene could be TRBD1 or TRBD2 (5 bases each). V shed 5 bases and J shed 5 bases, with 13 bases lying between them. The CDR3 spans 13 residues. Germline-derived CDR1 and CDR2 are SGHTA and FQGNSA. The CDR3 is CASSPRGNNEQYF. The CDR3 coding sequence is TGTGCCAGCAGCCCTCGGGGCAACAACGAGCAGTACTTC.

The V and J genes are TRBV7-2 and TRBJ2-7; 7 positions match TRBD1. The CDR3 totals 16 residues. V lost 0 bases to trimming and J lost 4 bases; unmatched junction nucleotides: 9. Germline V gene lookup returns CDR1 SGHTA and CDR2 FQGNSA. CDR3 in DNA: TGTGCCAGCAGCTTAGCGCCACAGGGGACGCAATACGAGCAGTACTTC. This sequence encodes CASSLAPQGTQYEQYF. Variable domain in full (rest from reference TRBV7-2 and TRBJ2-7): GAGVSQSPSNKVTEKGKDVELRCDPISGHTALYWYRQSLGQGLEFLIYFQGNSAPDKSGLPSDRFSAERTGGSVSTLTIQRTQQEDSAVYLCASSLAPQGTQYEQYFGPGTRLTVT.

J is TRBJ2-1 and V is TRBV5-1; 10 positions agree with TRBD2. The CDR3 spans 16 residues. Germline V gives CDR1 SGHRS, CDR2 YFSETQ. J gave up 4 bases and V 1 base, and 5 bases lay outside the gene matches. The CDR3 sequence is CASSLPSGSLYNEQFF. The CDR3 nucleotides are TGCGCCAGCAGCTTGCCTAGCGGGAGTTTGTACAATGAGCAGTTCTTC.